This T cell receptor beta chain was recovered during a study of early T cells in non-severe SARS-CoV-2 infection. Study as a whole: The study sequenced bulk RNA from unsorted whole blood, with chains unpaired. Study-level points and caveats: VDJdb matches were skewed toward anti-spike CD8 T cell responses.

Attachment of unique molecular identifiers was made to individual cDNA molecules. Via MiXCR, TCRdb re-called the 5' RACE reads, giving one row per CDR3 protein. The repertoire holds 120,000 or so distinct CDR3 sequences, with 10% to 15% as singletons. With regard to this clonotype: What it binds is unknown.

The germline gives CDR1 MNHEY, CDR2 SVGAGI. This CDR3 has 18 residues. The V segment lost 7 bases and the J segment 4 bases; nucleotides outside the gene matches: 16. The receptor was derived from an adult who was a healthcare worker with PCR-confirmed SARS-CoV-2 infection or an uninfected control (not recorded which). J is TRBJ1-1 and V is TRBV6-5; 12 nucleotides align to TRBD1. The sequencing here drew on whole blood, taken at baseline. Here the CDR3 reads CASTPRGQGARVGTEAFF. The CDR3 nucleotides read TGTGCCAGCACCCCCCGGGGACAGGGGGCGCGGGTCGGCACTGAAGCTTTCTTT.